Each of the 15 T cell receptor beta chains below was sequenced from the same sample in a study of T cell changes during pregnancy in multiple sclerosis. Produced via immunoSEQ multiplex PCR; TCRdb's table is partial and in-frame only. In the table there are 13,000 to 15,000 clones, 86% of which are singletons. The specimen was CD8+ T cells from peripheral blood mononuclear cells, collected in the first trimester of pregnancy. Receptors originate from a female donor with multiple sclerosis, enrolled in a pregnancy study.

The CDR3 is CASSDRLAGVNEQFF. In DNA, the CDR3 is TGTGCCAGTAGCGACAGACTAGCGGGGGTGAATGAGCAGTTCTTC. The V call is TRBV19, the J call TRBJ2-1, with 12 bases that match TRBD2. V dropped 6 bases and J dropped 7; count of bases not matched to a gene: 7. The CDR3 extends over 15 amino acids. Germline lookup yields CDR1 LNHDA and CDR2 SQIVND (reference sequence).

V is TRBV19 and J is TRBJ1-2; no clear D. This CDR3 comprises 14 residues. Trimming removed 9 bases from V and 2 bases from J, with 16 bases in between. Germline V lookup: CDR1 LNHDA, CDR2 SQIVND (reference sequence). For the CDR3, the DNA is TGTGCCAGCCTCGGAGTACCCTTCAACTATGGCTACACCTTC. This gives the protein CASLGVPFNYGYTF.

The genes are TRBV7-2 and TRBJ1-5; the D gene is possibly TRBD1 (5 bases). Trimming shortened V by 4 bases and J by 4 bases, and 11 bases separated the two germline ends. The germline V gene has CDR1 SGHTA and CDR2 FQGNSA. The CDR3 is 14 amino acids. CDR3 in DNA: TGTGCCAGCAGCTCAGGGTTCGGGAATCAGCCCCAGCATTTT. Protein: CASSSGFGNQPQHF.

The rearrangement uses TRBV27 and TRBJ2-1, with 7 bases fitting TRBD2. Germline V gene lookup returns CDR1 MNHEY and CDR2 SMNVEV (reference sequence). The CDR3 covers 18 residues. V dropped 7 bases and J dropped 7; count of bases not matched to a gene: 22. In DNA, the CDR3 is TGTGCCAGCACCTCTACGTCACATGGCGGGAGATCTAAAAATGAGCAGTTCTTC. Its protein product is CASTSTSHGGRSKNEQFF.

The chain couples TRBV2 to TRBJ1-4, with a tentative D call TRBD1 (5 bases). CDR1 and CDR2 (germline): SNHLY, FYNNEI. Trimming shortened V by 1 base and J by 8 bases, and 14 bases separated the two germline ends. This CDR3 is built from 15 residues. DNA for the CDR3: TGTGCCAGCAGTGAAGAAGACAGTCGGTCGGAAAAACTGTTTTTT. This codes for CASSEEDSRSEKLFF.

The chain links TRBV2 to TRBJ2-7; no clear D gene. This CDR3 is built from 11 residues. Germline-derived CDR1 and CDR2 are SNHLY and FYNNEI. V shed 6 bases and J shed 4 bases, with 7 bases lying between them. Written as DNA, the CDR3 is TGTGCCAGCAGACGCGAATACGAGCAGTACTTC. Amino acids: CASRREYEQYF.

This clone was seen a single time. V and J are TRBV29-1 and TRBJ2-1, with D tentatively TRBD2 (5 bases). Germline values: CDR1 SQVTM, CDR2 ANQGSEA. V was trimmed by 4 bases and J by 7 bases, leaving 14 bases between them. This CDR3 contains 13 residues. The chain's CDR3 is CSVAGVRVNEQFF. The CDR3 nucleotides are TGCAGCGTTGCCGGGGTGCGCGTGAATGAGCAGTTCTTC.

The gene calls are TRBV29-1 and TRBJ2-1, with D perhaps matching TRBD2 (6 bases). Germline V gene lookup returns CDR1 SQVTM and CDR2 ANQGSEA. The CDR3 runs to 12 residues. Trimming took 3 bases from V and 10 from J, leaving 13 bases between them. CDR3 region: CSVDKEGREQFF. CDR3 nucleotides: TGCAGCGTTGATAAGGAGGGACGGGAGCAGTTCTTC.

CDR3 protein: CASSLLAGAQETQYF. CDR3 coding DNA: TGTGCCAGCAGTTTACTAGCGGGAGCGCAAGAGACCCAGTACTTC. This chain uses TRBV27 with TRBJ2-5, with 10 bases lining up with TRBD2. CDR1 and CDR2 from the germline V gene are MNHEY and SMNVEV (reference sequence). The V gene end was trimmed by 2 bases and the J gene end by 2 bases; junction bases not matched to a gene: 2. This CDR3 comprises 15 residues.

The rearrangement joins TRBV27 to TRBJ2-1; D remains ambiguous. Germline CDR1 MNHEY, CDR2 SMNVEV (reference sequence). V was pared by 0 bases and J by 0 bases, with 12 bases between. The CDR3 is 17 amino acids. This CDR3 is CASSLSLNSFSYNEQFF. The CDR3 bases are TGTGCCAGCAGTTTATCGCTTAACTCCTTCTCCTACAATGAGCAGTTCTTC.

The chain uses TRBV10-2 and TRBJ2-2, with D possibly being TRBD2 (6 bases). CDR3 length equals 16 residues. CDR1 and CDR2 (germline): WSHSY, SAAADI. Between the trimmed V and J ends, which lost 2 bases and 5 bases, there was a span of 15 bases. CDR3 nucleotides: TGCGCCAGCAGTGAGCCGGAGGGTAGGTGGACCGGGGAGCTGTTTTTT. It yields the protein CASSEPEGRWTGELFF.

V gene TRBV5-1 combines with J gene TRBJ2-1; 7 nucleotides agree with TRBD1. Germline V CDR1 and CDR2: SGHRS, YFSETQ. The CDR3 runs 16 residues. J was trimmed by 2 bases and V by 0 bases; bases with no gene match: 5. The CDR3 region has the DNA TGCGCCAGCAGCTTGGGCCGGGACAGTCCCTACAATGAGCAGTTCTTC. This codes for CASSLGRDSPYNEQFF.

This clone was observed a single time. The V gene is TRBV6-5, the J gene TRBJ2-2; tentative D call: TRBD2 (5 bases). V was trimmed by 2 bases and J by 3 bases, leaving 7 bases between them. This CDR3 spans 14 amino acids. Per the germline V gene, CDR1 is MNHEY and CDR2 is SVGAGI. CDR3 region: CASSYRGYTGELFF. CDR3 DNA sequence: TGTGCCAGCAGTTACCGGGGATACACCGGGGAGCTGTTTTTT.

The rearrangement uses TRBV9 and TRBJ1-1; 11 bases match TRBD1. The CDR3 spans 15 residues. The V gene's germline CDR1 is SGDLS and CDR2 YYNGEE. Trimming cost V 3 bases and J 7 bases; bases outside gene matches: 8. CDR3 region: CASSESGTGGNEAFF. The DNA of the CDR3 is TGTGCCAGCAGCGAATCCGGGACAGGGGGAAATGAAGCTTTCTTT.

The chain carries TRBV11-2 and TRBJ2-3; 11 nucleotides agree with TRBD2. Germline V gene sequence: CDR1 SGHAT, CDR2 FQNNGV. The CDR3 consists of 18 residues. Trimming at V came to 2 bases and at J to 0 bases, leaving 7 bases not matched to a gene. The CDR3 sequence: CASSLWGRLAGSTDTQYF. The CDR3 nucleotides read TGTGCCAGCAGCTTATGGGGGAGACTAGCGGGAAGCACAGATACGCAGTATTTT.